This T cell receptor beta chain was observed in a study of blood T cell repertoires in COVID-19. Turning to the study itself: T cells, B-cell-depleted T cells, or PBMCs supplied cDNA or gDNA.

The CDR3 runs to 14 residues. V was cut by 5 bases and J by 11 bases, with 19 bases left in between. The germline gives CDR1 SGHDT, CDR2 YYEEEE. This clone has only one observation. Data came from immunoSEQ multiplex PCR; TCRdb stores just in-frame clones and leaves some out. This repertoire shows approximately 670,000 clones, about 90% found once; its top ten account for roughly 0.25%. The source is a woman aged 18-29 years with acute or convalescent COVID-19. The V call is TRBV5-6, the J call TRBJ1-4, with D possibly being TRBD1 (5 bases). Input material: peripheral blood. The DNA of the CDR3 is TGTGCCAGCAGTCTCAGTTGGGGGGGAAAGAAACTGTTTTTT. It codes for CASSLSWGGKKLFF.